This TCR beta chain was captured by sequencing in a study of OX40 agonist ivuxolimab in advanced cancers. Whole-study results and caveats: Among the least clonally expanded were partial responders at 0.1-3.0 mg/kg.

TCRdb keeps only in-frame clones here, not all; method: immunoSEQ multiplex PCR. The data hold about 45,000 clones, with around 80% observed a single time. For this clone: Its antigen is still unknown.

Germline-derived CDR1 and CDR2 are MNHEY and SMNVEV (reference sequence). After removal of 2 bases from V and 6 bases from J, the junction contained 16 bases not matched to a gene. The CDR3 loop spans 19 amino acids. This sequence was found in an adult with an advanced solid tumor such as melanoma, head and neck, liver or kidney cancer. The source material was CD4+ or CD8+ T cells sorted from blood, sampled in a trial of the OX40 agonist ivuxolimab. This rearrangement joins TRBV27 to TRBJ2-2; 9 bases are shared with TRBD2. The CDR3 protein is CASSLRRPGTSIRSGELFF. The CDR3 nucleotides are TGTGCCAGCAGTTTAAGACGCCCCGGGACTAGCATTAGGTCCGGGGAGCTGTTTTTT.